Sequencing of this T cell receptor (beta chain) was carried out in a study of blood T cell repertoires in COVID-19. Here immunoSEQ multiplex PCR was the method, and the copy in TCRdb shows in-frame clones only, minus some. The profile covers a few hundred thousand clones, with roughly 87% appearing a single time and around 3% taken by the ten largest. The study assigned cohorts using participant-reported clinical history. Trimming took 3 bases from V and 3 from J; bases not matched to a gene: 1. The CDR3 is 15 amino acids. Per germline, CDR1 MNHEY and CDR2 SMNVEV (reference sequence). This clone was seen just once.

V usage is TRBV27 and J usage is TRBJ2-7, with 14 bases fitting TRBD2. The sequenced sample consisted of PBMCs or T cells enriched from blood (not recorded which). This sequence originates from a woman under 40 who had recovered from COVID-19. DNA for the CDR3: TGTGCCAGCAGTTTCGGGACTAGCGGGAGCTACGAGCAGTACTTC. This encodes CASSFGTSGSYEQYF.